This TCR beta chain came from a study of CD8+CD57+ T cells in acquired aplastic anemia. Study-wide context: 3 to 4 ug was the average amount of DNA from sorted CD4+ and CD8+ cells. Read counts for CD4+ cells (from healthy donors) averaged about 10.8 million.

Template material for TCR beta VDJ and CDR3 profiling consisted of genomic DNA. MiXCR, run by TCRdb on the reads, gives a single entry per CDR3 protein. The data show about 80,000 distinct CDR3 sequences, 40% to 50% seen once. Per the germline V gene, CDR1 is SGHTA and CDR2 is FQGNSA. CDR3 length: 12 residues. V trimming: 6 bases; J trimming: 6 bases; junction bases outside the gene matches: 3. Sequencing was performed on sorted CD4+, CD8+, or CD8+CD57+ T cells (not recorded which) from PBMCs. The sequence was collected from a human donor in good health, serving as a control. This chain joins TRBV7-2 and TRBJ2-7, with 9 bases identical to TRBD1. CDR3 DNA sequence: TGTGCCAGCAGTGGGACAGGGTTCGAGCAGTACTTC. It encodes CASSGTGFEQYF.